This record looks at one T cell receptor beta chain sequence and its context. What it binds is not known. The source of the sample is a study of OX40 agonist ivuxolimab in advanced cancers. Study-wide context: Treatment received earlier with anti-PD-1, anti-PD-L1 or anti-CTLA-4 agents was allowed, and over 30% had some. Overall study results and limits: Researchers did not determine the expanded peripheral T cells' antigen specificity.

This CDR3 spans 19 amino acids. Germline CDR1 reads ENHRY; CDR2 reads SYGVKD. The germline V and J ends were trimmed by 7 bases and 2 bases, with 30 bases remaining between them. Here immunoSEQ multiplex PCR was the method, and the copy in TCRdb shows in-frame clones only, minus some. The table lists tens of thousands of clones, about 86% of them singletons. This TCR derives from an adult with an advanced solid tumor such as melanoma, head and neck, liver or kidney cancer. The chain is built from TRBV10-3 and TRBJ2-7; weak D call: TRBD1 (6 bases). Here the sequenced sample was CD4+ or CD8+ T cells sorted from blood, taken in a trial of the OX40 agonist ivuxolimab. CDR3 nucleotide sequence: TGTGCCATCACCCCAGGGGCAGACGCCCTATCCTCTGGGGCCTACGAGCAGTACGTC. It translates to CAITPGADALSSGAYEQYV.